Listed here are 20 T cell receptor beta chains from one sample, sequenced in a study of PD-L1 blockade in urothelial cancer. The assay was immunoSEQ multiplex PCR, and TCRdb's table has in-frame clones only and misses some. The sample lists 95,000 to 100,000 clones, around 87% occurring once. Time point of the sample: pretreatment peripheral blood. The sample was PBMCs, taken around atezolizumab (anti-PD-L1) treatment. The receptors here all came from a man aged 55 to 70 with urothelial cancer.

The chain recombines TRBV29-1 with TRBJ2-3; possible D gene TRBD2, 6 bases. Germline V gives CDR1 SQVTM, CDR2 ANQGSEA. V lost 7 bases, J lost 4 bases, and 15 bases lay in between. This CDR3 has 13 amino acids. This CDR3 reads CSALRRDADTQYF. CDR3 coding DNA: TGCAGCGCCTTGCGGAGGGACGCAGATACGCAGTATTTT.

The chain recombines TRBV14 with TRBJ1-1, with a tentative D call TRBD1 (6 bases). The CDR3 loop spans 15 amino acids. V was clipped by 0 bases and J by 7 bases, with 15 bases between them. CDR1 and CDR2 (germline): SGHDN, FVKESK. The CDR3 nucleotides are TGTGCCAGCAGCCAAGAATTTACAGGGATTGGTGAAGCTTTCTTT. Residues: CASSQEFTGIGEAFF.

The V gene is TRBV6-1, the J gene TRBJ1-3, with D unresolved. CDR1 and CDR2 from the germline V gene are MNHNS and SASEGT. CDR3 length: 15 amino acids. V was shortened by 6 bases and J by 5 bases, with 17 bases between the two germline ends. The CDR3 region has the DNA TGTGCCAGCAGCGCCGTCGAGGGCCCGCGAAACACCATATATTTT. Its protein is CASSAVEGPRNTIYF.

The sample holds a few counts of this clone. The V and J genes are TRBV7-3 and TRBJ2-2, with 9 nucleotides matching TRBD1. In germline, CDR1 is SGHTA, CDR2 FQGTGA. Trimming took 6 bases from V and 5 from J; bases not matched to a gene: 4. This CDR3 comprises 14 residues. CDR3 nucleotides: TGTGCCAGCAGTAAGGGACAGGGAACCGGGGAGCTGTTTTTT. Its translation is CASSKGQGTGELFF. Filled out from reference TRBV7-3 and TRBJ2-2, the complete variable domain reads GAGVSQTPSNKVTEKGKYVELRCDPISGHTALYWYRQSLGQGPEFLIYFQGTGAADDSGLPNDRFFAVRPEGSVSTLKIQRTERGDSAVYLCASSKGQGTGELFFGEGSRLTVL.

V and J are TRBV9 and TRBJ2-5; 9 nucleotides line up with TRBD2. The J segment lost 3 bases and the V segment lost 0 bases, leaving 6 bases of the junction unmatched. The V gene's germline CDR1 is SGDLS and CDR2 YYNGEE. The CDR3 is made up of 16 amino acids. CDR3 nucleotides: TGTGCCAGCAGCGTAGGAGGACGCGGGGGGGAAGAGACCCAGTACTTC. Its protein is CASSVGGRGGEETQYF.

The chain employs TRBV20-1 and TRBJ1-3; D remains unclear. The CDR3 length is 11 residues. V shed 6 bases and J shed 7 bases, with 10 bases lying between them. Germline V CDR1 and CDR2: DFQATT, SNEGSKA (reference sequence). In DNA form, the CDR3 reads TGCAGTGCCACAACATCTAACACCATATATTTT. The encoded protein is CSATTSNTIYF.

This clone occurred once. The V and J genes are TRBV10-2 and TRBJ2-7, with 7 bases that match TRBD1. V shed 6 bases, J shed 5 bases, and the junction held 4 bases outside the gene matches. The CDR3 consists of 12 residues. Germline lookup yields CDR1 WSHSY and CDR2 SAAADI. The CDR3 region has the DNA TGCGCCAGCAGGGGAACAGGGGACGAGCAGTACTTC. Translating gives CASRGTGDEQYF.

The V and J genes are TRBV6-6 and TRBJ1-1; D may be TRBD1 (5 bases). Trimming shortened V by 6 bases and J by 6 bases, and 11 bases separated the two germline ends. CDR1 and CDR2 from the germline V gene are MNHNY and SVGAGI (reference sequence). CDR3 size: 12 residues. CDR3 amino acids: CASSPGVAEAFF. CDR3 bases: TGTGCCAGCAGCCCGGGGGTTGCTGAAGCTTTCTTT.

V and J are TRBV9 and TRBJ2-7, with TRBD1 matching 9 bases. The CDR3 has 14 residues. Germline V CDR1 and CDR2: SGDLS, YYNGEE. V lost 3 bases and J lost 7; bases outside the gene matches: 8. Here the CDR3 reads CASSALQGAGEQYF. CDR3 sequence (DNA): TGTGCCAGCAGCGCCCTACAGGGGGCTGGAGAGCAGTACTTC.

The chain is built from TRBV10-2 and TRBJ1-6, with 9 bases identical to TRBD1. CDR1 is WSHSY, CDR2 SAAADI, per germline. This CDR3 spans 15 amino acids. V shed 4 bases, J shed 7 bases, and the junction held 5 bases outside the gene matches. In nucleotides, the CDR3 is TGCGCCAGCAGTGGGGGGACAGGGAGCAATTCACCCCTCCACTTT. Protein sequence: CASSGGTGSNSPLHF.

As concerns this clone: Other nucleotide sequences in the sample specify the same CDR3. This chain connects TRBV28 to TRBJ1-1; 7 bases agree with TRBD1. V lost 5 bases to trimming and J lost 4 bases; unmatched junction nucleotides: 10. The CDR3 contains 15 residues. Per the germline V gene, CDR1 is MDHEN and CDR2 is SYDVKM. CDR3 nucleotides: TGTGCCAGCAGTCCACCGACAGGGCGGGGCACTGAAGCTTTCTTT. Residues: CASSPPTGRGTEAFF.

V gene TRBV2 combines with J gene TRBJ1-2; D perhaps matches TRBD1 (6 bases). V lost 6 bases to trimming and J lost 2 bases, with 13 bases between them. The CDR3 totals 14 residues. CDR1 and CDR2 (germline): SNHLY, FYNNEI. The CDR3 bases are TGTGCCAGCAGGAAGAACAGGGAAAACTATGGCTACACCTTC. Protein product: CASRKNRENYGYTF.

The chain joins TRBV18 to TRBJ2-7, with TRBD1 as a possible D gene (5 bases). Between the trimmed V and J ends, which lost 1 base and 6 bases, there was a span of 10 bases. CDR1 is KGHSH and CDR2 is LQKENI in the germline V gene. This CDR3 spans 13 amino acids. In DNA, the CDR3 is TGTGCCAGCTCACCACTCGGGCAGGGCGAGCAGTACTTC. Translated, it gives CASSPLGQGEQYF.

J is TRBJ2-7 and V is TRBV29-1; 9 positions match TRBD1. Germline V gene data show CDR1 as SQVTM and CDR2 as ANQGSEA. V was pared by 7 bases and J by 1 base, with 8 bases of the junction left unmatched. This CDR3 has 14 residues. The CDR3 loop reads CSAAMTGGSYEQYF. The CDR3 DNA sequence: TGCAGCGCTGCCATGACAGGGGGGTCCTACGAGCAGTACTTC.

The chain has TRBV9 and TRBJ2-3; 9 positions agree with TRBD2. J lost 2 bases, V lost 3 bases, and 13 bases had no gene match. The CDR3 is 18 residues long. Germline CDR1 and CDR2: SGDLS and YYNGEE. The CDR3: CASSAYPGLARNTDTQYF. CDR3 DNA: TGTGCCAGCAGCGCATACCCTGGACTAGCGAGAAACACAGATACGCAGTATTTT.

Here the CDR3 DNA reads TGCAGCGTTGAGCAAAACAGGGGCAATGAGCAGTTCTTC. Translation: CSVEQNRGNEQFF. The rearrangement uses TRBV29-1 and TRBJ2-1, with TRBD1 matching 7 bases. With V trimmed by 3 bases and J by 6 bases, 5 bases remained unmatched. This CDR3 comprises 13 residues. Germline lookup yields CDR1 SQVTM and CDR2 ANQGSEA.

This rearrangement joins TRBV5-1 to TRBJ1-1, with D tentatively TRBD1 (6 bases). CDR3 size: 12 residues. The germline CDR1 and CDR2 sequences are SGHRS and YFSETQ. Trimming stripped 4 bases from V and 8 bases from J, with 12 bases between. The CDR3 loop reads CASSLDRREAFF. The CDR3 bases are TGCGCCAGCAGCCTCGACAGGCGGGAAGCTTTCTTT.

This chain links TRBV6-6 with TRBJ2-5; D not resolved. V lost 7 bases and J 5 bases, leaving 11 bases between the germline ends. Germline CDR1 is MNHNY and CDR2 is SVGAGI (reference sequence). The CDR3 covers 12 residues. The CDR3 spells CASTGRKETQYF. DNA for the CDR3: TGTGCCAGCACAGGAAGGAAGGAGACCCAGTACTTC.

This rearrangement joins TRBV4-3 to TRBJ2-5, with TRBD1 as a possible D gene (5 bases). The V gene lost 0 bases and the J gene lost 5 bases, with 13 bases spanning the gap. Germline CDR1 LGHNA, CDR2 YSLEER. CDR3 length equals 15 residues. CDR3 nucleotides: TGCGCCAGCAGCCAAGACGGTCAGGGCCGGGAGACCCAGTACTTC. It yields the protein CASSQDGQGRETQYF.

V gene TRBV7-9 combines with J gene TRBJ1-6; no clear D. This CDR3 region has 13 residues. Germline V gene data show CDR1 as SEHNR and CDR2 as FQNEAQ (reference sequence). V was trimmed by 11 bases and J by 4 bases, leaving 12 bases between them. The CDR3 DNA reads TGTGCCTCCAGCGGGGTGTATAATTCACCCCTCCACTTT. Translation: CASSGVYNSPLHF.